Included here is one T cell receptor beta chain sequence, with context. The junction differs from germline at one of its ends, possibly a read error. This sample was included in a study of spatial heterogeneity in lung cancer. Looking at the study overall: Sequencing consistently turned up more beta-chain sequences than alpha-chain sequences.

CDR3 length: 13 residues. The time point here: sample taken at primary tumor resection. Sequencing covered unsorted whole RNA taken from tumor, nontumor lung or frozen PBMC. TCRdb re-derived calls from the 5' RACE reads in MiXCR, one entry per CDR3 protein. Here the sample spans 6,000 to 6,500 distinct CDR3 sequences, roughly 7.3% being singletons. The sequence derives from a female donor with early-stage non-small cell lung cancer. This chain links TRBV12-3 or TRBV12-4 with TRBJ1-1; a possible D gene is TRBD1 (6 bases). The sequenced sample was normal lung tissue next to the tumor, obtained at surgery. CDR3 region: CASSFQESGAPTF. As DNA, the CDR3 is TGTGCCAGCAGTTTCCAGGAGTCAGGGGCTCCTACCTTT.